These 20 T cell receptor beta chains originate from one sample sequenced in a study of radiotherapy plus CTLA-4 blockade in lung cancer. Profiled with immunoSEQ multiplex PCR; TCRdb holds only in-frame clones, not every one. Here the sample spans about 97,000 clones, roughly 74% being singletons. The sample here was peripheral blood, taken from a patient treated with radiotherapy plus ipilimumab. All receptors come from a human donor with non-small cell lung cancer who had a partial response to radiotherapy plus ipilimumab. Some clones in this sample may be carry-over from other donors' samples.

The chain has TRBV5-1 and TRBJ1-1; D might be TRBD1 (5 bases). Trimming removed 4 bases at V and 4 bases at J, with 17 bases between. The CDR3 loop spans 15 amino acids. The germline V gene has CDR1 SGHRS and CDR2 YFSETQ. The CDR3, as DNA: TGCGCCAGCAGCCGTGGATCGACCGGGGGCACTGAAGCTTTCTTT. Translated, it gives CASSRGSTGGTEAFF.

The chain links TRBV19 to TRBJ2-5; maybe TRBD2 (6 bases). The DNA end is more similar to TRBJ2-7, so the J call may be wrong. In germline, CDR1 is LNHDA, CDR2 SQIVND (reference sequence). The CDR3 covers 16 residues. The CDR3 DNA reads TGTGCCAGTAGTATGGGAGGTTCCACCTTCTCCTACGAGCAGTACTTC. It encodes CASSMGGSTFSYEQYF.

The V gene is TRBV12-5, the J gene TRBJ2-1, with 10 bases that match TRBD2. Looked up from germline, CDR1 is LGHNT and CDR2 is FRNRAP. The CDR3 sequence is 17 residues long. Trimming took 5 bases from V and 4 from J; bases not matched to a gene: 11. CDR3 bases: TGTGCTAGTGGTCCGGGACTAGCGCATAGTTATTACAATGAGCAGTTCTTC. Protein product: CASGPGLAHSYYNEQFF.

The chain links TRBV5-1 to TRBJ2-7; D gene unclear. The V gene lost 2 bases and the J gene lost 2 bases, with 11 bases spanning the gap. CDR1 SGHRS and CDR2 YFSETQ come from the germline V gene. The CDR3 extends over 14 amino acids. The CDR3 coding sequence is TGCGCCAGCAGCTTATCCGGGTTCCCCTACGAGCAGTACTTC. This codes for CASSLSGFPYEQYF.

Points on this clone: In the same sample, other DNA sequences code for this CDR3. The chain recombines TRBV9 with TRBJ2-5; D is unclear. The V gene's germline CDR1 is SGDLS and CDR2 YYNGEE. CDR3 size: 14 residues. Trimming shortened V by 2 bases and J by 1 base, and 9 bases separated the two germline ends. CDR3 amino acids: CASSVGGLQETQYF. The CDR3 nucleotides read TGTGCCAGCAGCGTTGGCGGCCTCCAAGAGACCCAGTACTTC.

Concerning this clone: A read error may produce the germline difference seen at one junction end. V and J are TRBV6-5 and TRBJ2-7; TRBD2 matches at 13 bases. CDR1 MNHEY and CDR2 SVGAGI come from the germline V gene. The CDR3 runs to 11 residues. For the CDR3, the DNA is TGTGCCAGCAGGGGAGGACTAGCGGGGGACTTC. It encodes CASRGGLAGDF.

CDR3 region: CASSLGRGKSGNTIYF. CDR3 bases: TGTGCCAGCAGTTTGGGTCGGGGTAAATCTGGAAACACCATATATTTT. The chain couples TRBV28 to TRBJ1-3; no reliable D call. Trimming took 3 bases from V and 1 from J, leaving 13 bases between them. Germline V gene data show CDR1 as MDHEN and CDR2 as SYDVKM. The CDR3 sequence is 16 residues long.

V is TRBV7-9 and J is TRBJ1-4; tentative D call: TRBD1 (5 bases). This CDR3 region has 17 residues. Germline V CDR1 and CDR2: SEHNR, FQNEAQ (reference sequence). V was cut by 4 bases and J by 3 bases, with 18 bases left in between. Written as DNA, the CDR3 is TGTGCCAGCAGCTCGGCTCCTGGCAGGGCGTCTAATGAAAAACTGTTTTTT. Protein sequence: CASSSAPGRASNEKLFF.

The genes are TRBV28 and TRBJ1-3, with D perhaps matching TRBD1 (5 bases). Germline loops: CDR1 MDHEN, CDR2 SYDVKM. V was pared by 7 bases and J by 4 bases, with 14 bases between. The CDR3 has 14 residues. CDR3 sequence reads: CASMVGGAGNTIYF. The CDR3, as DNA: TGTGCCAGCATGGTGGGAGGGGCCGGAAACACCATATATTTT.

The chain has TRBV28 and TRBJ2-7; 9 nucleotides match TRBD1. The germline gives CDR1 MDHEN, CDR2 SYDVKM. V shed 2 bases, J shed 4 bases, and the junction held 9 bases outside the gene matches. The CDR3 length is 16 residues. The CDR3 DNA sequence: TGTGCCAGCAGTTTACCCTCGGACAGGGGAAGGTACGAGCAGTACTTC. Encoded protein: CASSLPSDRGRYEQYF.

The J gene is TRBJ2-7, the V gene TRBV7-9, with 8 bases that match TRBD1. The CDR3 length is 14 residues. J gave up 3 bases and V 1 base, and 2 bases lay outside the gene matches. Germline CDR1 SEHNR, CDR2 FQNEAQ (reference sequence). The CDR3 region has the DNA TGTGCCAGCAGCTTAGGGACAGGGCTCTACGAGCAGTACTTC. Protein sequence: CASSLGTGLYEQYF.

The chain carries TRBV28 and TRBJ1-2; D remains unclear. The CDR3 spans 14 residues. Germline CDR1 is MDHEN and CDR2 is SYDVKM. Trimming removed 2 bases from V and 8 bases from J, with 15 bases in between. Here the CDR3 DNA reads TGTGCCAGCAGTTTAATCGCGGGTGTACGGGGCTACACCTTC. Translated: CASSLIAGVRGYTF.

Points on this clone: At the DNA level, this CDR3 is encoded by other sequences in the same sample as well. CDR3 DNA: TGTGCCAGCAGCTTGGGACCGGGGACTGAAGCTTTCTTT. It translates to CASSLGPGTEAFF. The chain has TRBV5-8 and TRBJ1-1; D gene ambiguous. The germline V gene has CDR1 SGHTS and CDR2 YDEGEE. The CDR3 sequence is 13 residues long. The V and J ends lost 0 bases and 5 bases respectively, with 8 bases between them.

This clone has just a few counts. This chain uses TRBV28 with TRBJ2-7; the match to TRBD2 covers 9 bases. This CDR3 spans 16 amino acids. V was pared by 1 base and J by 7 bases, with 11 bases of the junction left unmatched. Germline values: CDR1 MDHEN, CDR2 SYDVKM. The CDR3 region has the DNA TGTGCCAGCAGTTTATCATTGGCGGGGGGGTCGAATGAGCAGTACTTC. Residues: CASSLSLAGGSNEQYF.

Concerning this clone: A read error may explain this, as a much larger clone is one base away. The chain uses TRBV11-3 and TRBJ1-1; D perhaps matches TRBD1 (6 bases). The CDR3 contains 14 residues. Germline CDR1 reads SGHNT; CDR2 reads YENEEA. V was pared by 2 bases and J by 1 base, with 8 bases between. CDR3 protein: CASSLRGGNTEAFF. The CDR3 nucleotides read TGTGCCAGCAGCTTACGAGGGGGGAACACTGAAGCTTTCTTT.

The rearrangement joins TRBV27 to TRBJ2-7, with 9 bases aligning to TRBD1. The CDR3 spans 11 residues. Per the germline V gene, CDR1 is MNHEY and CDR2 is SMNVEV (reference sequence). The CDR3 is CASGQGFEQYF. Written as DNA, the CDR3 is TGTGCTTCAGGACAGGGGTTCGAGCAGTACTTC.

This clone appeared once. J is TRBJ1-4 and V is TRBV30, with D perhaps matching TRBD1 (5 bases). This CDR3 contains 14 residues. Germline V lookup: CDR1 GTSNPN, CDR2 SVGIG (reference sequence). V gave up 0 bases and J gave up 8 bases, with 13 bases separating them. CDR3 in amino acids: CAWSVPGRGEKLFF. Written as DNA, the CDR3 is TGTGCCTGGAGTGTCCCGGGTCGGGGGGAAAAACTGTTTTTT.

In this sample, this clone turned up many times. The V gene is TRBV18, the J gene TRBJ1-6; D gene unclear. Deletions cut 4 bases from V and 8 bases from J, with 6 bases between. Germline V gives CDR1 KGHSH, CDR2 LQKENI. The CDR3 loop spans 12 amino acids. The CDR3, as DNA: TGTGCCAGCTCACACGGGGATTCACCCCTCCACTTT. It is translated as CASSHGDSPLHF.

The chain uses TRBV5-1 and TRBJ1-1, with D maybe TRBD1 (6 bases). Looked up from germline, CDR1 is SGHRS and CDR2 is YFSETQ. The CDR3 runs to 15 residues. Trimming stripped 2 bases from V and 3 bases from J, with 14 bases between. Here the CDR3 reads CASSFGQMGDTEAFF. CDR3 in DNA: TGCGCCAGCAGCTTCGGACAGATGGGGGACACTGAAGCTTTCTTT.

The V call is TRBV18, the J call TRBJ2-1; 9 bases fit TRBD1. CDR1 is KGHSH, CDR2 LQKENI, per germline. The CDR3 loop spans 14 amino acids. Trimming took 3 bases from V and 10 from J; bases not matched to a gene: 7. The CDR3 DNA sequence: TGTGCCAGCTCACCGAGCGGGACAGGGTTCGAGCAGTTCTTC. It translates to CASSPSGTGFEQFF.